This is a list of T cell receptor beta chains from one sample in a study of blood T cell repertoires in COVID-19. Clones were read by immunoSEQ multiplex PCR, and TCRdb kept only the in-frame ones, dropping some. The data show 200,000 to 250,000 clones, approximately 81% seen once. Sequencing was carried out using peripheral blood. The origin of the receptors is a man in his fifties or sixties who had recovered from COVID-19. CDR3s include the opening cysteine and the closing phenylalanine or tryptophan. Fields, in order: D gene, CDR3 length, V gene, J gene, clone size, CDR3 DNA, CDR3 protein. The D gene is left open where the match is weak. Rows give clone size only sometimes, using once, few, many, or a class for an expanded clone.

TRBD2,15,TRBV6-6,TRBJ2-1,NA,TGTGCCAGCAGCAGAGCGGGAAGCTCCTACAATGAGCAGTTCTTC,CASSRAGSSYNEQFF
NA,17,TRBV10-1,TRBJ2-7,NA,TGCGCCAGCAGATTACCCAATTCACCGACAGTCTACTACGAGCAGTACTTC,CASRLPNSPTVYYEQYF
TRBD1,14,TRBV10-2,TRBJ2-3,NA,TGCGCCAGCAGGGACAGGGGGCCGGCAGATACGCAGTATTTT,CASRDRGPADTQYF
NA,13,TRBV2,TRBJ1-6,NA,TGTGCCGGCCGGGGGGCGCGAAATTCACCCCTCCACTTT,CAGRGARNSPLHF
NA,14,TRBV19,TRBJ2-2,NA,TGTGCCAGTAGTATCAGGGGCGGTACCGGGGAGCTGTTTTTT,CASSIRGGTGELFF
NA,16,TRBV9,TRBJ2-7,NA,TGTGCCAGCAGCGTAGGAGTGGAGCGGAGAGCCTACGAGCAGTACTTC,CASSVGVERRAYEQYF
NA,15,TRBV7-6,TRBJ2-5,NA,TGTGCCAGCAGCTTAGACCACCTCGCAGGAGAGACCCAGTACTTC,CASSLDHLAGETQYF
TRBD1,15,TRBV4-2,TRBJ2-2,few,TGTGCCAGCAGCCGGGACAGGGGCGTCACCGGGGAGCTGTTTTTT,CASSRDRGVTGELFF
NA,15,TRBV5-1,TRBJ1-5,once,TGCGCCAGCAGCTTGCATGGGGCAGCTAATCAGCCCCAGCATTTT,CASSLHGAANQPQHF
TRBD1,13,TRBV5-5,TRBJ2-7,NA,TGTGCCAGCAGCCTGGGACAGTCCTACGAGCAGTACTTC,CASSLGQSYEQYF
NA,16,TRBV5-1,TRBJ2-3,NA,TGCGCCAGCAGCTACTCAGGGGCCCAACACACAGATACGCAGTATTTT,CASSYSGAQHTDTQYF
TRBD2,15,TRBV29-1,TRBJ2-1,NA,TGCAGCGTGATCACCGGGACTAGGGGATACAATGAGCAGTTCTTC,CSVITGTRGYNEQFF
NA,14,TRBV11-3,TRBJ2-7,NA,TGTGCCAGCAGCCCTCGGTGGAGCTCCTACGAGCAGTACTTC,CASSPRWSSYEQYF
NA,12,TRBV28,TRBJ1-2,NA,TGTGCCAGCAGTTTACAGGGCTATGGCTACACCTTC,CASSLQGYGYTF
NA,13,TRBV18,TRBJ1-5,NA,TGTGCCAGCTCACCAGGACAGAATCAGCCCCAGCATTTT,CASSPGQNQPQHF
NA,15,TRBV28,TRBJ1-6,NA,TGTGCCAGCAGTCCCAGTCACCTGTCTAATTCACCCCTCCACTTT,CASSPSHLSNSPLHF
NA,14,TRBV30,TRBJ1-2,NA,TGTGCCTGGAGTGTCCAACTGAGGAACTATGGCTACACCTTC,CAWSVQLRNYGYTF
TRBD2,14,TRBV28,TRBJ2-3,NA,TGTGCCAGCACCACGGGACTACTCACAGATACGCAGTATTTT,CASTTGLLTDTQYF
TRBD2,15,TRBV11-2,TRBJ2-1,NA,TGTGCCAGCAGCATCGGACTAGCGGGAAACAATGAGCAGTTCTTC,CASSIGLAGNNEQFF
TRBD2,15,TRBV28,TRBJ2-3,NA,TGTGCCAGCACCCGGGGGGACGCTAGCACAGATACGCAGTATTTT,CASTRGDASTDTQYF
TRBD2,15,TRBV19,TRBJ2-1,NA,TGTGCCAGTAGTATAGGACTAGCGATCTACAATGAGCAGTTCTTC,CASSIGLAIYNEQFF
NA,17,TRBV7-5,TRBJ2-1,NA,TGTGCCAGAAGCCCGGGTTGGTTTGGACAGGATGGGAATGAGCAGTTCTTC,CARSPGWFGQDGNEQFF
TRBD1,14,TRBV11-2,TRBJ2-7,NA,TGTGCCAGCAGCTTATATTCAGGGGGCGCCGAGCAGTACTTC,CASSLYSGGAEQYF
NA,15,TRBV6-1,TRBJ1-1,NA,TGTGCCAGCAGTGAATATGGGGCGCCTCTTAGGGGAGCTTTCTTT,CASSEYGAPLRGAFF
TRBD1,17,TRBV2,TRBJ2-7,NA,TGTGCCAGCAGAGGTCCCCCCGACAGGGGAAAATCCTACGAGCAGTACTTC,CASRGPPDRGKSYEQYF
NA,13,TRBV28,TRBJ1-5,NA,TGTGCCAGCAGTTTAAGGGGTTTCCAGCCCCAGCATTTT,CASSLRGFQPQHF
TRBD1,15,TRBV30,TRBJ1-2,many,TGTGCCTGGAGTGTACAGGACAGGGGAGTGAGGGGCTACACCTTC,CAWSVQDRGVRGYTF
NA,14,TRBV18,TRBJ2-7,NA,TGTGCCAGCTCACCGACGACGGGAAACTACGAGCAGTACTTC,CASSPTTGNYEQYF
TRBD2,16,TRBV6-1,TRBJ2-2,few,TGTGCCAGCAGTGAACAGGGACTAGCGAGGGCCGGGGAGCTGTTTTTT,CASSEQGLARAGELFF
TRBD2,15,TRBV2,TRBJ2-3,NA,TGTGCCAGCAGTGTTAGCGGGAGTTCGACAGATACGCAGTATTTT,CASSVSGSSTDTQYF
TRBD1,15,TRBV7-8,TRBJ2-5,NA,TGTGCCAGCAGCAAGACAGGGGGCCGGCAAGAGACCCAGTACTTC,CASSKTGGRQETQYF
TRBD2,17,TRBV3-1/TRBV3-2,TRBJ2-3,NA,TGTGCCAGCAGTACTATCGGGACTAGCTTATCCACAGATACGCAGTATTTT,CASSTIGTSLSTDTQYF
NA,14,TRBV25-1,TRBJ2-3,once,TGTGCCAGCAGAGCTGAGACTAGCACAGATACGCAGTATTTT,CASRAETSTDTQYF
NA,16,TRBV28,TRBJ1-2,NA,TGTGCCAGCAGTCTCTTACACGACACAAGTAACTATGGCTACACCTTC,CASSLLHDTSNYGYTF
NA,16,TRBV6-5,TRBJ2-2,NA,TGTGCCAGCAGTTACAGAGGGACATTGAACACCGGGGAGCTGTTTTTT,CASSYRGTLNTGELFF
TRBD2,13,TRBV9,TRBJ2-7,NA,TGTGCCAGCAGCGCCACTAGCGTTTCGGAGCAGTACTTC,CASSATSVSEQYF
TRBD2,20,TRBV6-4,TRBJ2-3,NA,TGTGCCAGCAGTGACGATAGGACTAGCTTCTCGGCAACGTCCACAGATACGCAGTATTTT,CASSDDRTSFSATSTDTQYF
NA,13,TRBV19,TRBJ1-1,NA,TGTGCCAGTAACCAGGGCACGGACACTGAAGCTTTCTTT,CASNQGTDTEAFF
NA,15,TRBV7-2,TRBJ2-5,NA,TGTGCCAGCAGCTTCCACCGGACTGTTCAAGAGACCCAGTACTTC,CASSFHRTVQETQYF
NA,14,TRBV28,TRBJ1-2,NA,TGTGCCAGCAACGACGTCCCGGGAGGATATGGCTACACCTTC,CASNDVPGGYGYTF
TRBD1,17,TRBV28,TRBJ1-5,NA,TGTGCCAGCCAGCCAGGGGGGCGCAGGTGGAGCAATCAGCCCCAGCATTTT,CASQPGGRRWSNQPQHF
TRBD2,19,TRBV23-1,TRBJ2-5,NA,TGCGCCAGCGGGCAGGCTCCCGGGACTAGCGGGAGGGTTCAAGAGACCCAGTACTTC,CASGQAPGTSGRVQETQYF
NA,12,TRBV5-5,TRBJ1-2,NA,TGTGCCAGCAGCTATGACTGGGTTGGCTACACCTTC,CASSYDWVGYTF
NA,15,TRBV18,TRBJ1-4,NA,TGTGCCAGCTCACCCTTGGGGAGGGGCGGTGAAAAACTGTTTTTT,CASSPLGRGGEKLFF
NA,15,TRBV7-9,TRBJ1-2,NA,TGTGCCAGCAGCTTAGCGGGGGGGACTAACTATGGCTACACCTTC,CASSLAGGTNYGYTF
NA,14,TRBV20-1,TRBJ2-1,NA,TGCAGTGCTAGTTTAGCGAACGGGTACAATGAGCAGTTCTTC,CSASLANGYNEQFF
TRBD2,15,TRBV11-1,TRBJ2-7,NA,TGTGCCAGCAGCACCCCACTAGCGGACTCCTACGAGCAGTACTTC,CASSTPLADSYEQYF
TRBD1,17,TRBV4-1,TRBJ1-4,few,TGCGCCAGCAGCCTCCCCGGGACAGGGTCTACTAATGAAAAACTGTTTTTT,CASSLPGTGSTNEKLFF
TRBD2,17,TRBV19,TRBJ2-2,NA,TGTGCCACGGGACTAGCGGGAGGCCCTCCGGACACCGGGGAGCTGTTTTTT,CATGLAGGPPDTGELFF